Listed below are T cell receptor beta chains from one sample, sequenced in a study of blood T cell repertoires in COVID-19. Using immunoSEQ multiplex PCR, the repertoire was profiled, and TCRdb retains in-frame clones only, with some absent. The table records more than 90,000 clones, about 85% of them present only once. The sample taken for sequencing was peripheral blood. The receptors stem from a human donor in a cohort sampled during active COVID-19. Both conserved end residues are part of each CDR3. The D gene is left open where the match is weak. For some rows the clone size is stated as once, few or many, or as a class when expanded; others skip it.

cdr3_aa cdr3_nt clone_size v_call d_call cdr3_length j_call
CASSVVFTGDRGQAFF TGCGCCAGCAGTGTCGTCTTTACAGGGGACAGGGGGCAAGCTTTCTTT . TRBV5-1 TRBD1 16 TRBJ1-1
CASSPSLAGGPREQFF TGTGCCAGCAGCCCTTCACTAGCGGGAGGTCCTCGGGAGCAGTTCTTC . TRBV7-3 TRBD2 16 TRBJ2-1
CAWSVRLTGQAGELFF TGTGCCTGGAGTGTACGATTAACAGGGCAGGCCGGGGAGCTGTTTTTT . TRBV30 . 16 TRBJ2-2
CASSLGTGNNEQFF TGTGCCAGCAGCTTAGGAACCGGGAACAATGAGCAGTTCTTC . TRBV7-2 . 14 TRBJ2-1
CASSILTEGNTIYF TGTGCCAGTAGTATATTGACAGAAGGAAACACCATATATTTT . TRBV19 . 14 TRBJ1-3
CASSLGSAGAGTDTQYF TGTGCCAGCAGCTTAGGCTCCGCGGGGGCTGGGACAGATACGCAGTATTTT . TRBV7-9 . 17 TRBJ2-3
CASSYLTLREPQHF TGTGCCAGCAGTTACCTCACGTTACGAGAGCCCCAGCATTTT . TRBV6-2/TRBV6-3 . 14 TRBJ1-5
CASSQDLLTSGRIVKYTQYF TGCGCCAGCAGCCAAGATCTCTTGACTAGCGGGAGAATTGTCAAGTATACGCAGTATTTT . TRBV4-3 TRBD2 20 TRBJ2-3
CASTRLSGLANTGELFF TGCGCCAGCACCCGCCTCTCGGGACTGGCGAACACCGGGGAGCTGTTTTTT . TRBV5-1 . 17 TRBJ2-2
CASSQDRGNIQYF TGCGCCAGCAGCCAAGATCGGGGAAACATTCAGTACTTC . TRBV4-1 . 13 TRBJ2-4
CASSQTHTGNSPLHF TGTGCCAGCAGCCAGACCCATACGGGGAATTCACCCCTCCACTTT . TRBV3-1/TRBV3-2 . 15 TRBJ1-6
CATSPPDRVEQYF TGTGCCACCTCGCCCCCCGACAGGGTCGAGCAGTACTTC . TRBV28 TRBD1 13 TRBJ2-7
CASSLLAGGMSGANVLTF TGTGCCAGCAGCTTACTGGCAGGGGGTATGTCTGGGGCCAACGTCCTGACTTTC . TRBV7-2 TRBD1 18 TRBJ2-6
CASSRNRGNGYEQYF TGTGCCAGCAGCCGGAACAGGGGAAACGGTTACGAGCAGTACTTC . TRBV7-9 TRBD1 15 TRBJ2-7
CASSLLGLAGPSTDTQYF TGTGCCAGCAGCTTATTAGGACTAGCGGGGCCTAGCACAGATACGCAGTATTTT . TRBV7-6 TRBD2 18 TRBJ2-3
CASSYRGYEQYF TGTGCCAGCAGTTACAGGGGCTACGAGCAGTACTTC . TRBV12-3/TRBV12-4 TRBD1 12 TRBJ2-7
CASTIQGDYGYTF TGTGCCAGTACTATTCAGGGGGATTATGGCTACACCTTC . TRBV19 TRBD1 13 TRBJ1-2
CASSEDRTWDSPLHF TGTGCCAGCAGTGAAGACAGGACATGGGATTCACCCCTCCACTTT . TRBV6-1 . 15 TRBJ1-6
CASSAGLAELYNEQFF TGTGCCAGCAGCGCCGGACTAGCGGAGCTCTACAATGAGCAGTTCTTC once TRBV9 TRBD2 16 TRBJ2-1
CASSQKTGLNTEAFF TGTGCCAGCTCCCAAAAAACAGGCTTGAACACTGAAGCTTTCTTT . TRBV18 . 15 TRBJ1-1
CASSPEAAYNEQFF TGTGCCAGCAGCCCTGAGGCCGCTTACAATGAGCAGTTCTTC . TRBV7-6 . 14 TRBJ2-1
CASSQNPGVAKNIQYF TGTGCCAGCAGCCAAAACCCAGGGGTGGCCAAAAACATTCAGTACTTC . TRBV3-1/TRBV3-2 . 16 TRBJ2-4
CASSYNGAYEQYF TGTGCCAGCAGTTACAACGGGGCCTACGAGCAGTACTTC . TRBV6-2/TRBV6-3 . 13 TRBJ2-7
CASIKGGYSNQPQHF TGTGCCAGCATAAAGGGGGGGTATAGCAATCAGCCCCAGCATTTT . TRBV6-5 . 15 TRBJ1-5
CASSSGQGSYGYTF TGTGCCAGCAGCTCGGGACAGGGATCCTATGGCTACACCTTC . TRBV5-6 TRBD1 14 TRBJ1-2
CASSIRAISYEQYF TGTGCCAGTAGTATCAGGGCAATATCCTACGAGCAGTACTTC . TRBV19 . 14 TRBJ2-7
CASSSGQAQETQYF TGCGCCAGCAGCTCTGGACAGGCACAAGAGACCCAGTACTTC . TRBV5-1 TRBD1 14 TRBJ2-5
CASSDGGGWDSNQPQHF TGTGCCAGCAGTGATGGTGGAGGGTGGGATAGCAATCAGCCCCAGCATTTT . TRBV2 . 17 TRBJ1-5
CASSPGQHYEQYF TGCGCCAGCAGCCCGGGACAGCACTACGAGCAGTACTTC . TRBV4-3 TRBD1 13 TRBJ2-7
CASSLTGYNEQFF TGTGCCAGTAGCCTGACAGGTTACAATGAGCAGTTCTTC . TRBV19 . 13 TRBJ2-1
CAIRPQGGAYEQYF TGTGCCATCAGACCACAGGGGGGTGCCTACGAGCAGTACTTC . TRBV10-3 TRBD1 14 TRBJ2-7
CASSPQGTDTQYF TGTGCCAGCAGCCCCCAGGGAACAGATACGCAGTATTTT . TRBV13 . 13 TRBJ2-3
CAWSVQGRNIQYF TGTGCCTGGAGTGTCCAGGGCCGAAACATTCAGTACTTC . TRBV30 . 13 TRBJ2-4
CASSLGRGGGTDTQYF TGTGCCAGCAGTTTAGGAAGGGGAGGGGGCACAGATACGCAGTATTTT . TRBV27 TRBD2 16 TRBJ2-3
CASTTGQRGYTF TGTGCCAGCACCACGGGACAGCGGGGCTACACCTTC once TRBV27 TRBD1 12 TRBJ1-2
CASSPDWGHNQPQHF TGTGCCAGCAGCCCCGATTGGGGGCACAATCAGCCCCAGCATTTT . TRBV2 . 15 TRBJ1-5